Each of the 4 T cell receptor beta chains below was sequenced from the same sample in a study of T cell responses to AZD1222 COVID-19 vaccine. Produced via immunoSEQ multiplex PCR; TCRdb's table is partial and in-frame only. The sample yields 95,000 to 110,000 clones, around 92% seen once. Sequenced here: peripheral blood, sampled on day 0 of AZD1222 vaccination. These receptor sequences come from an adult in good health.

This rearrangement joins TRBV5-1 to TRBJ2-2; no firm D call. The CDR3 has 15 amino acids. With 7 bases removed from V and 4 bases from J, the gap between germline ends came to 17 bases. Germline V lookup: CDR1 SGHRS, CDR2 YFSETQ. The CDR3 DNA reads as TGCGCCAGCCACTCAGGAGAGGCGGCCACCGGGGAGCTGTTTTTT. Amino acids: CASHSGEAATGELFF.

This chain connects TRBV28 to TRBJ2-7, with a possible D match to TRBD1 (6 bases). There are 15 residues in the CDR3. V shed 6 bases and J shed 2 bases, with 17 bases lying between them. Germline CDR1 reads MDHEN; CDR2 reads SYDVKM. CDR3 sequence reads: CASRASGQGTYEQYF. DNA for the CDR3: TGTGCCAGCAGAGCCAGTGGGCAGGGGACCTACGAGCAGTACTTC.

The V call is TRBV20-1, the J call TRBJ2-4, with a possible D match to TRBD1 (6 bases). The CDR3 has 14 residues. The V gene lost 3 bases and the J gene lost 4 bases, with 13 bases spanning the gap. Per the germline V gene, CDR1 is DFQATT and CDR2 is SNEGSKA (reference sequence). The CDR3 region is CSASPTGLKNIQYF. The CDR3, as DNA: TGCAGTGCTAGTCCGACAGGCTTAAAAAACATTCAGTACTTC.

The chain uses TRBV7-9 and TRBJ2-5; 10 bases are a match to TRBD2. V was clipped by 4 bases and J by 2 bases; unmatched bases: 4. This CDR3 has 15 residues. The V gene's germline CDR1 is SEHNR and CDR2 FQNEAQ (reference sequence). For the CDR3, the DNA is TGTGCCAGCAGCTACGTAGCGGGAGGACAAGAGACCCAGTACTTC. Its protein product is CASSYVAGGQETQYF.